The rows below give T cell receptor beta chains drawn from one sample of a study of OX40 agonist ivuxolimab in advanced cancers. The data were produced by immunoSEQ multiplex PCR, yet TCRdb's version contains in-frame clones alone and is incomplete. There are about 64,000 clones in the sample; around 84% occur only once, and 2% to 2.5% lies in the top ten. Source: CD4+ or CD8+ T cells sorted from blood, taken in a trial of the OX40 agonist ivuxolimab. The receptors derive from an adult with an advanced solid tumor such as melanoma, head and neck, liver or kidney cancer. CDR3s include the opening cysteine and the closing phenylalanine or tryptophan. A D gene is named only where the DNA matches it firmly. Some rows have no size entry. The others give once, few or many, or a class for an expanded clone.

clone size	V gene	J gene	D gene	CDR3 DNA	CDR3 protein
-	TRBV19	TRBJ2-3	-	TGTGCCAGTAGTCCCCGCCGGGTCGCTAGCACAGATACGCAGTATTTT	CASSPRRVASTDTQYF
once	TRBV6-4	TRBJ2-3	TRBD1	TGTGCCAGCAGCCCGACAGGGGCGGCAGATACGCAGTATTTT	CASSPTGAADTQYF
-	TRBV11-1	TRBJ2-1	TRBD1	TGTGCCAGCAAAGAACAGGGGCGGCGTGAGCAGTTCTTC	CASKEQGRREQFF
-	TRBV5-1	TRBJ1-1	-	TGCGCCAGCAGCCTCGACACAGGGAGCACTGAAGCTTTCTTT	CASSLDTGSTEAFF
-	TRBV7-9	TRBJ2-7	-	TGTGCCAGCAGACCATCTGGGACAACCTACGAGCAGTACTTC	CASRPSGTTYEQYF
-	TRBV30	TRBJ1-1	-	TGTGCCTGGATGGCCCAGGCGACTGAAGCTTTCTTT	CAWMAQATEAFF
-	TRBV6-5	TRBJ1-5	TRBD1	TGTGCCAGCAGTCCCAGACAGGGGTTTCAGCCCCAGCATTTT	CASSPRQGFQPQHF
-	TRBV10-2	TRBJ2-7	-	TGCGCCAGCAGCTCCAACTACGAGCAGTACTTC	CASSSNYEQYF
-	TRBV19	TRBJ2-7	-	TGTGCCAGTAGTATGGCGGGTCCCTACGAGCAGTACTTC	CASSMAGPYEQYF
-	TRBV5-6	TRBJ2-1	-	TGTGCCAGCAGCTTGAGAGCGGATCCTTACAATGAGCAGTTCTTC	CASSLRADPYNEQFF
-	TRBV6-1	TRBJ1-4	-	TGTGCCAGCAGTGAAACCCATTCTGGTGAAAAACTGTTTTTT	CASSETHSGEKLFF
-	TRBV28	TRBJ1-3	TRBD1	TGTGCCAGCCGTTTCGACAGGGCTGGAAACACCATATATTTT	CASRFDRAGNTIYF
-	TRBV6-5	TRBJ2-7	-	TGTGCCAGCAGTTACACGGGGCAGGGCTACGAGCAGTACTTC	CASSYTGQGYEQYF
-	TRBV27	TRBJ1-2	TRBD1	TGTGCCAGCCGCGGGACAGGGAGCCTCCGGGGCTACACCTTC	CASRGTGSLRGYTF
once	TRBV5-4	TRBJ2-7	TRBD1	TGTGCCAGCAGGCCGGGACAGGGGTGGGTCGAGCAGTACTTC	CASRPGQGWVEQYF
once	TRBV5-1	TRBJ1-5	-	TGCGCCAGCAGCTCGGGAGGGGAGGAGCCCCAGCATTTT	CASSSGGEEPQHF
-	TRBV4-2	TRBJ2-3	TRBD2	TGTGCCAGCAGCCAAGAACTAGCGGGAGGGCCGGGGAGCACAGATACGCAGTATTTT	CASSQELAGGPGSTDTQYF
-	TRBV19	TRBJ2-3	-	TGTGCCAGTACCAGGGGTGGGGTCCGTGGGGCAGATACGCAGTATTTT	CASTRGGVRGADTQYF
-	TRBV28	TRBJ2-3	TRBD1	TGTGCCACCTCGGGACAGGGGAAGGGTACGCAGTATTTT	CATSGQGKGTQYF
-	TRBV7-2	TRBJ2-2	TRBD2	TGTGCCAGCAGCAGCGGGACCTTACTAGGCGGGGAGCTGTTTTTT	CASSSGTLLGGELFF
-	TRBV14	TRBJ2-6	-	TGTGCCAGCAGCCCCCAGGGCTCTGGGGCCAACGTCCTGACTTTC	CASSPQGSGANVLTF
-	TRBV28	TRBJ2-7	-	TGTGCCAGCAGTACTATGACCAGCTACGAGCAGTACTTC	CASSTMTSYEQYF
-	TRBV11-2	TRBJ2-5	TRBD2	TGTGCCAGCAGCTTAGTTCTGGGAGGGGCGGGGGAGACCCAGTACTTC	CASSLVLGGAGETQYF
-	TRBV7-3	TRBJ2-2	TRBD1	TGTGCCAGCAGCTTATATTTCACAGGGGTTTTCGGCGGGGAGCTGTTTTTT	CASSLYFTGVFGGELFF
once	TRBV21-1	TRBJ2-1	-	TGTGCCAGCAGCAAAGGGGAGTACAATGAGCAGTTCTTC	CASSKGEYNEQFF
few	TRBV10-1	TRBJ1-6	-	TGCGCCAGCAACCGGGGGGGTGAGTCACCCCTCCACTTT	CASNRGGESPLHF
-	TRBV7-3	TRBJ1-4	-	TGTGCCAGCAGCCGTGGCGAGAATGAAAAACTGTTTTTT	CASSRGENEKLFF
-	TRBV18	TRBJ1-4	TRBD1	TGTGCCAGCTCACCACCGAGACAGGGAACTAATGAAAAACTGTTTTTT	CASSPPRQGTNEKLFF
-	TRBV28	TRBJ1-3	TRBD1	TGTGCCAGCCCGGACAGGTTTGGAAACACCATATATTTT	CASPDRFGNTIYF
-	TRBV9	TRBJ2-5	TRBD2	TGTGCCAGCAGCGCCCAAAGGGGACTAGGGGAGACCCAGTACTTC	CASSAQRGLGETQYF
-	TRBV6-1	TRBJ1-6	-	TGTGCCAGCAGAGAGACAGTTGGACCTAATTCACCCCTCCACTTT	CASRETVGPNSPLHF
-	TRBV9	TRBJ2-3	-	TGTGCCAGCAGCCTTAAGGGAGATACGCAGTATTTT	CASSLKGDTQYF
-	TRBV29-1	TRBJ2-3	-	TGCAGCGTTCGGACGGGAGGCACAGATACGCAGTATTTT	CSVRTGGTDTQYF
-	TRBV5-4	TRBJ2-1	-	TGTGCCAGCAGCTTGCCCGGAGATGAGCAGTTCTTC	CASSLPGDEQFF
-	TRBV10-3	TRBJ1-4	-	TGTGCCATCAGTGAGGGAACAACTAATGAAAAACTGTTTTTT	CAISEGTTNEKLFF
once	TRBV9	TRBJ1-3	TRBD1	TGTGCCAGCAGCGCGACAGGGGCAGATTCTGGAAACACCATATATTTT	CASSATGADSGNTIYF
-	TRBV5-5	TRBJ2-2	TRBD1	TGTGCCAGCAGCCAGACAGGGGAGAACACCGGGGAGCTGTTTTTT	CASSQTGENTGELFF
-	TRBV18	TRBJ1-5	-	TGTGCCAGCTCCGTCAGGGACAATCAGCCCCAGCATTTT	CASSVRDNQPQHF
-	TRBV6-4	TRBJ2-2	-	TGTGCCAGCAGCTCTTCGTATAACACCGGGGAGCTGTTTTTT	CASSSSYNTGELFF
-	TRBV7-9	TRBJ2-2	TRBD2	TGTGCCAGCAGCCTCGGCCAACTAGCGGGGGTGCACACCGGGGAGCTGTTTTTT	CASSLGQLAGVHTGELFF